The 8 T cell receptor beta chains given below trace back to one sample, sequenced in a study of regulatory T cells in long-lasting Graves disease (dated by TCRdb to the early 2020s). The label giving this sample's time point can be read as: newly diagnosed GD, antithyroid drugs for less than 3 months. For both TCR sequencing and RNA sequencing, RNA was extracted from PBMCs in TRIzol. The library was built by means of multiplex PCR. Sequencing relied on an Illumina HiSeq 4000. CDR3 regions were amplified by Arm-PCR with iRepertoire HTBI primers to construct TCR beta libraries. TCRdb trimmed the raw reads at Q25, called clones with MiXCR and kept productive beta chains. Rows are combined by CDR3 protein, so each entry shows the most common genes and DNA. This sample has 400,000 to 500,000 distinct CDR3 sequences in its table, and approximately 15% of those were observed once. The ten largest clonotypes hold over 7% of the sample.

These same records also appear under a second study, on T cells in Graves' hyperthyroidism and ophthalmopathy.

The sequencing used peripheral blood mononuclear cells (PBMCs), collected at new diagnosis, from a patient treated with antithyroid drugs. These receptors were taken from a woman in her thirties or forties with Graves disease. Donor details come from another sample of the same person, matched by shared clones.

About this clonotype itself: It differs at one base from a far larger clone, so likely a read error. This sequence joins TRBV11-3 and TRBJ2-3; 13 bases agree with TRBD2. The J call may not be correct, given that the DNA end is closer to TRBJ2-7. The CDR3 sequence is 16 residues long. CDR1 is SGHNT, CDR2 YENEEA, per germline. The CDR3 protein is CASSLGLAGGWDEQYF. The CDR3 DNA reads TGTGCCAGCAGCTTAGGACTAGCGGGAGGTTGGGACGAGCAGTACTTC.

This clonotype showed up just a few times. This sequence joins TRBV27 and TRBJ2-2, with 11 nucleotides matching TRBD2. Germline assignment: CDR1 MNHEY and CDR2 SMNVEV (reference sequence). J lost 4 bases, V lost 7 bases, and 8 bases had no gene match. The CDR3 has 16 residues. This chain's CDR3 is CASMGLAGGVTGELFF. In DNA form, the CDR3 reads TGTGCCAGCATGGGGCTAGCGGGAGGTGTCACCGGGGAGCTGTTTTTT.

The sample holds many counts of this clonotype. The chain is built from TRBV12-3 or TRBV12-4 and TRBJ1-2, with 7 positions matching TRBD1. With 5 bases clipped from V and 8 bases from J, the junction kept 11 bases outside the gene matches. The CDR3 runs to 14 residues. The CDR3 sequence: CASSPSDRKRGYTF. DNA for the CDR3: TGTGCCAGCAGTCCCTCGGACAGGAAGAGGGGCTACACCTTC.

Concerning this clonotype itself: Its ends do not fully match the called genes, so a read error is possible. J is TRBJ2-7 and V is TRBV13, with D possibly matching TRBD2 (6 bases). Germline values: CDR1 PRHDT, CDR2 FYEKMQ (reference sequence). The CDR3 sequence is 15 residues long. The chain's CDR3 is CASSLRPDKGGEQYF. Here the CDR3 DNA reads TGCGCCAGCAGCCTGAGACCTGACAAGGGAGGCGAGCAGTACTTC.

This chain joins TRBV5-6 and TRBJ2-4; 7 bases fit TRBD1. CDR1 and CDR2 (germline): SGHDT, YYEEEE. This CDR3 contains 14 residues. V trimming: 5 bases; J trimming: 2 bases; junction bases outside the gene matches: 4. In DNA, the CDR3 is TGTGCCAGCAGTAGACAGGGTTCCAAAAACATTCAGTACTTC. This translates into CASSRQGSKNIQYF.

This clonotype appeared many times. The chain links TRBV24-1 to TRBJ2-5; D is tentatively TRBD1 or TRBD2 (5 bases each). The germline CDR1 and CDR2 sequences are KGHDR and SFDVKD. The CDR3 consists of 12 residues. V shed 3 bases and J shed 11 bases, with 12 bases lying between them. The CDR3 here is CATSDTGTAQYF. CDR3 sequence (DNA): TGTGCCACCAGTGATACCGGGACCGCGCAGTACTTC.

This clonotype was recorded at least ten times. The V call is TRBV7-9, the J call TRBJ2-1, with 7 bases matching TRBD1. Germline CDR1 and CDR2: SEHNR and FQNEAQ (reference sequence). The V segment lost 0 bases and the J segment 9 bases; nucleotides outside the gene matches: 2. The CDR3 has 13 residues. The DNA of the CDR3 is TGTGCCAGCAGCTTAGCGAGGGACAGTGAGCAGTTCTTC. It specifies CASSLARDSEQFF.

This clonotype came up a few times. This chain connects TRBV5-1 to TRBJ2-7; D possibly corresponds to TRBD1 (11 bases). The CDR3 is 22 residues long. Deletions cut 0 bases from V and 0 bases from J, with 31 bases between. The germline V gene has CDR1 SGHRS and CDR2 YFSETQ. In nucleotides, the CDR3 is TGCGCCAGCAGCTTGGTTGCTCTCGGACAGGGGGCTTCTAGCGGGAGCTCCTACGAGCAGTACTTC. Protein: CASSLVALGQGASSGSSYEQYF.